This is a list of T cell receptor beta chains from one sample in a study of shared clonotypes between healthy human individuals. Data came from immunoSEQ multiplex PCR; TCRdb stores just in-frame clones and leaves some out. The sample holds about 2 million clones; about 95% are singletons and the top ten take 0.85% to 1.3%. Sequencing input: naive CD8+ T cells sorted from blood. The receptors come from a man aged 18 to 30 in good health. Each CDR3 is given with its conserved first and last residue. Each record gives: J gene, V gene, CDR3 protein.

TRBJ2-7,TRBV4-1,CASSQEASWTGGSYEQYF
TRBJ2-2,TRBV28,CASRGPGELFF
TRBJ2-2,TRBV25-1,CASSELRGYTGELFF
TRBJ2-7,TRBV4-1,CASSQVNGDTYEQYF
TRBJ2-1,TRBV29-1,CSVEGLYNEQFF
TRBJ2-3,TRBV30,CACYGLAGGPLGTDTQYF
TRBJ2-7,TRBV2,CASSEGPTTSGYEQYF
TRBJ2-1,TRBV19,CASSMGVGQFF
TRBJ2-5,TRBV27,CASSLGGSGEETQYF
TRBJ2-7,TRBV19,CASSIDPGQGAGEQYF
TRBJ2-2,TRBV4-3,CASSPNPPGELFF
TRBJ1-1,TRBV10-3,CAIWDPLGNTEAFF
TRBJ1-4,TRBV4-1,CASSQPGWSTNEKLFF
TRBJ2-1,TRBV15,CATSRGLEDSDEQFF
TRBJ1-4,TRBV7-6,CASSLTGNEKLFF
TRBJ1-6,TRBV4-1,CASSQVTGSNSPLHF
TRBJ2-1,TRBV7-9,CASSLDPGGQFF
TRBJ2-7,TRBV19,CASSSSTYEQYF
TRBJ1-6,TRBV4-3,CASSQGPGADDNSPLHF
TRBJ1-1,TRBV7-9,CASSPTGVENTEAFF
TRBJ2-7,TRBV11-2,CASSSLGTGDGYEQYF
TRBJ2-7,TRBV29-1,CSVLINPYEQYF
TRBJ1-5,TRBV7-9,CASSQDRNQPQHF
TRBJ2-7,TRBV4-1,CASSHRLDVSYEQYF
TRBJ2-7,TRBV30,CAWSVGPSGVYEQYF